This TCR beta chain was captured by sequencing in a study of response to subunit inactivated influenza vaccine. Each CDR3 protein gets one entry after TCRdb re-called the RT-PCR reads with MiXCR. The sample lists about 530,000 distinct CDR3 sequences; about 10% were seen once. This clonotype has a handful of counts. This CDR3 is built from 16 residues. V was clipped by 5 bases and J by 4 bases, with 18 bases between them. CDR1 MDHEN and CDR2 SYDVKM come from the germline V gene. Here the sequenced sample was PBMCs from blood, taken on the day of vaccination. The TCR sequence derives from a man in his fifties who received an inactivated influenza vaccine. The chain carries TRBV28 and TRBJ2-1; D is perhaps TRBD1 (7 bases). CDR3 loop: CASSKTGRDFYNEQFF. The CDR3 bases are TGTGCCAGCAGTAAGACAGGGCGGGATTTTTACAATGAGCAGTTCTTC.